A single TCR beta chain is shown here with its context. Sequencing was performed with immunoSEQ multiplex PCR; in TCRdb, only in-frame clones are kept and a portion is missing. The sample shows about 140,000 clones, 60% to 85% of them seen only once. The data were obtained in a study of blood T cell repertoires in COVID-19. Whole-study context: Sources were T cells, B-cell-depleted T cells, or PBMCs; the material itself was cDNA or gDNA.

The CDR3 totals 20 residues. Germline V lookup: CDR1 MGHRA, CDR2 YSYEKL. V lost 0 bases and J lost 0; bases outside the gene matches: 7. This rearrangement joins TRBV4-1 to TRBJ2-1; 14 bases match TRBD2. The specimen sequenced was peripheral blood. The sequence was obtained from a man aged 50 to 60 with acute or convalescent COVID-19. CDR3 nucleotide sequence: TGCGCCAGCAGCCAAGATCGACTAGCGGGGGGGCTCGGCTCCTACAATGAGCAGTTCTTC. Its protein is CASSQDRLAGGLGSYNEQFF.